This entry describes one T cell receptor beta chain. In the same sample, other DNA sequences code for this CDR3. The PCR ran on 60 Vbeta and 13 Jbeta primers. Method: immunoSEQ multiplex PCR; TCRdb's copy keeps in-frame clones and lacks some. The repertoire consists of 200,000 to 250,000 clones, with 82% occurring once and the leading ten covering about 0.6%. The data are from a study of cytomegalovirus exposure and HLA in healthy donors. Unrecorded immune exposures were likely, despite nominal health at sampling. Germline CDR1 MDHEN, CDR2 SYDVKM. The ends were cut back, 2 bases at V and 6 bases at J, with 2 bases in the middle. The CDR3 is made up of 10 amino acids.

The material sequenced was PBMCs. The TCR sequence derives from a woman in her forties in good health and CMV-seronegative. The rearrangement links TRBV28 to TRBJ2-7, with D uncertain. The CDR3: CASSLREQYF. DNA for the CDR3: TGTGCCAGCAGTTTACGCGAGCAGTACTTC.